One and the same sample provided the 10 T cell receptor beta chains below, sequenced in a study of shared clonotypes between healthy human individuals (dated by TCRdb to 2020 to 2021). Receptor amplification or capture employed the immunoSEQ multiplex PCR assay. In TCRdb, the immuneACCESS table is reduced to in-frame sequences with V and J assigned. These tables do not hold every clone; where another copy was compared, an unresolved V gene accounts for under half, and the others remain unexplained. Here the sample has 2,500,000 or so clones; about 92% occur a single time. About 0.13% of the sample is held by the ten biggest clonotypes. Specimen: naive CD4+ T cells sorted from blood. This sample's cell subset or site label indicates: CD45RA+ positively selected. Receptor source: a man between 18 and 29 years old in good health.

DNA of the CDR3: TGTGCCAGCAGCGCGGGGAGGTTGGGGAATAATTCACCCCTCCACTTT. Protein: CASSAGRLGNNSPLHF. The chain is built from TRBV9 and TRBJ1-6; D remains unclear. The germline CDR1 and CDR2 sequences are SGDLS and YYNGEE. V gave up 3 bases and J gave up 5 bases, with 15 bases separating them. The CDR3 covers 16 residues.

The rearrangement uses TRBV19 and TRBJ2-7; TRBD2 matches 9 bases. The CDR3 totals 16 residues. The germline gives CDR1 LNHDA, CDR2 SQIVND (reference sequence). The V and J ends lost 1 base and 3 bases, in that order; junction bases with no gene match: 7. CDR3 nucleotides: TGTGCCAGTAGTATAGCCTGGACTAGCGCGAACTACGAGCAGTACTTC. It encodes CASSIAWTSANYEQYF.

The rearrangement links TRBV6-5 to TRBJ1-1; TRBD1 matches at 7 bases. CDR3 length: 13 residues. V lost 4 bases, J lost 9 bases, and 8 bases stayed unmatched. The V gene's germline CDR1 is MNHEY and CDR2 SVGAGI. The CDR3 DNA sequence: TGTGCCAGCAGTTTGCGTACGACAGGGCAAGCTTTCTTT. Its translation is CASSLRTTGQAFF.

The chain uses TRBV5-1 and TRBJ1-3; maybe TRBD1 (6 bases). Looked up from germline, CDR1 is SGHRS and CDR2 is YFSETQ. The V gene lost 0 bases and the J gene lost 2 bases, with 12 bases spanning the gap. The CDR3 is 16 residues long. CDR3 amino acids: CASSLGSGVTGNTIYF. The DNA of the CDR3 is TGCGCCAGCAGCTTGGGATCAGGGGTTACTGGAAACACCATATATTTT.

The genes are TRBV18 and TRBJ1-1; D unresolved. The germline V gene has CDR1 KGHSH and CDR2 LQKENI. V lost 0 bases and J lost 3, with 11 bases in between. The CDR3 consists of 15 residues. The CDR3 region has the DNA TGTGCCAGCTCACCACCCACCATACCTGACACTGAAGCTTTCTTT. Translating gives CASSPPTIPDTEAFF.

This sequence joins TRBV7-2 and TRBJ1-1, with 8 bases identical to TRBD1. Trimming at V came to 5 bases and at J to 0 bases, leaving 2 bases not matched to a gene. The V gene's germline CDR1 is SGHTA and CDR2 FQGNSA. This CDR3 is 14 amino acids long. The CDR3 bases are TGTGCCAGCAGCCGACAGGGGATGAACACTGAAGCTTTCTTT. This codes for CASSRQGMNTEAFF. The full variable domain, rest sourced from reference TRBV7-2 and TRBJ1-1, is GAGVSQSPSNKVTEKGKDVELRCDPISGHTALYWYRQSLGQGLEFLIYFQGNSAPDKSGLPSDRFSAERTGGSVSTLTIQRTQQEDSAVYLCASSRQGMNTEAFFGQGTRLTVV.

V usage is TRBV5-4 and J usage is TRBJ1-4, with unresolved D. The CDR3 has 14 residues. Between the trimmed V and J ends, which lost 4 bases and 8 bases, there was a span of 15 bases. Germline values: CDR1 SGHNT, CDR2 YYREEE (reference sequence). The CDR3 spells CASSEHHSGEKLFF. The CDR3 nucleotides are TGTGCCAGCAGCGAACACCACAGTGGCGAAAAACTGTTTTTT.

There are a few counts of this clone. The CDR3 is CASRPQTNEKLFF. DNA of the CDR3: TGTGCCAGTCGCCCGCAGACTAATGAAAAACTGTTTTTT. This sequence joins TRBV19 and TRBJ1-4; unclear D gene. This CDR3 is 13 amino acids long. V dropped 8 bases and J dropped 2 bases, with 9 bases sitting between them. The germline CDR1 and CDR2 sequences are LNHDA and SQIVND (reference sequence).

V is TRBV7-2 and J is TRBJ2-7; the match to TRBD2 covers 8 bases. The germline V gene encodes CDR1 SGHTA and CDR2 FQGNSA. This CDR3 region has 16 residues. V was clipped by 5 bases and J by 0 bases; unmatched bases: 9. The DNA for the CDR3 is TGTGCCAGCAGCCCCGCGAGCGGGAGTGTCTCCTACGAGCAGTACTTC. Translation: CASSPASGSVSYEQYF.

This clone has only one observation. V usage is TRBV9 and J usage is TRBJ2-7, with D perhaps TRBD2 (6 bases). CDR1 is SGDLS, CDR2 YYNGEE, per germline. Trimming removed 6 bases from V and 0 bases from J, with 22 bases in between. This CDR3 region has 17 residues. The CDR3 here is CASTSSQGGGSSYEQYF. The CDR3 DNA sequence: TGTGCCAGCACATCGAGTCAGGGAGGAGGGAGCTCCTACGAGCAGTACTTC. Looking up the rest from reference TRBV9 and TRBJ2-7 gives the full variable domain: DSGVTQTPKHLITATGQRVTLRCSPRSGDLSVYWYQQSLDQGLQFLIQYYNGEERAKGNILERFSAQQFPDLHSELNLSSLELGDSALYFCASTSSQGGGSSYEQYFGPGTRLTVT.